This T cell receptor beta chain was captured in a study of T-cell memory formation after mild COVID-19. TCRdb ran MiXCR on the 5' RACE reads and lists one entry per CDR3 protein. The sample lists approximately 290,000 distinct CDR3 sequences; less than 20% were seen once. This TCR was sampled from a man aged 18 to 30 who had mild COVID-19 (a few samples of this study predate the infection). Cell type and time point are not known. Sequencing was carried out using PBMCs or a T cell subset sorted from them (not recorded which).

The chain's CDR3 is CSARTATNHQPQHF. CDR3 nucleotide sequence: TGCAGTGCTAGGACAGCAACTAACCATCAGCCCCAGCATTTT. V is TRBV20-1 and J is TRBJ1-5, with D tentatively TRBD1 (5 bases). This CDR3 contains 14 residues. Germline V gene data show CDR1 as DFQATT and CDR2 as SNEGSKA (reference sequence). V was cut by 3 bases and J by 5 bases, with 14 bases left in between.